These 5 T cell receptor beta chains came from one sample sequenced in a study of blood T cell repertoires in COVID-19. Sequencing used immunoSEQ multiplex PCR; TCRdb keeps in-frame clones, though not all of them. The sample has some 160,000 clones, roughly 80% seen once. Sequenced input: PBMCs or T cells enriched from blood (not recorded which). Receptor source: a middle-aged woman who had recovered from COVID-19.

V usage is TRBV7-9 and J usage is TRBJ2-1, with 9 positions matching TRBD2. This CDR3 is 16 amino acids long. Germline CDR1 is SEHNR and CDR2 is FQNEAQ (reference sequence). The V segment lost 2 bases and the J segment 0 bases; nucleotides outside the gene matches: 2. This CDR3 is CASSLLAGSSYNEQFF. CDR3 nucleotides: TGTGCCAGCAGCTTACTAGCGGGGAGCTCCTACAATGAGCAGTTCTTC.

This chain joins TRBV5-8 and TRBJ1-5, with TRBD1 as a possible D gene (5 bases). V lost 4 bases and J 7 bases, leaving 15 bases between the germline ends. The CDR3 loop spans 14 amino acids. Germline V gene sequence: CDR1 SGHTS, CDR2 YDEGEE. Here the CDR3 DNA reads TGTGCCAGCAGCCCACGGGGGGGTGGACAGCCCCAGCATTTT. It specifies CASSPRGGGQPQHF.

V and J are TRBV5-4 and TRBJ2-3; 8 bases fit TRBD2. Trimming took 3 bases from V and 7 from J; bases not matched to a gene: 7. This CDR3 comprises 14 residues. CDR1 and CDR2 from the germline V gene are SGHNT and YYREEE (reference sequence). The CDR3 protein is CASSSTQRENTQYF. Written as DNA, the CDR3 is TGTGCCAGCAGCTCGACTCAGCGGGAGAATACGCAGTATTTT. Looking up the rest from reference TRBV5-4 and TRBJ2-3 gives the full variable domain: ETGVTQSPTHLIKTRGQQVTLRCSSQSGHNTVSWYQQALGQGPQFIFQYYREEENGRGNFPPRFSGLQFPNYSSELNVNALELDDSALYLCASSSTQRENTQYFGPGTRLTVL.

This chain connects TRBV10-3 to TRBJ1-1; TRBD1 matches 8 bases. The CDR3 is 14 amino acids. Germline values: CDR1 ENHRY, CDR2 SYGVKD. Written as DNA, the CDR3 is TGTGCAACGCTACTCGGACAGGGGAACACTGAAGCTTTCTTT. Amino acids: CATLLGQGNTEAFF.

This chain connects TRBV4-1 to TRBJ1-5; D gene unclear. The ends were cut back, 5 bases at V and 6 bases at J, with 8 bases in the middle. The germline CDR1 and CDR2 sequences are MGHRA and YSYEKL. The CDR3 is made up of 12 amino acids. As DNA, the CDR3 is TGCGCCAGCAGCTCGGGGATTCAGCCCCAGCATTTT. Translation: CASSSGIQPQHF.